This T cell receptor beta chain is from a study of blood T cell repertoires in COVID-19. Study context: There were acute and convalescent COVID-19 samples, and they came from the United States, Italy and Spain.

Study processing details: Nucleated cell counts were estimated from reference gene primer amplification. Libraries were prepared by immunoSEQ multiplex PCR; TCRdb keeps only in-frame clonotypes and omits some of them. D and trimming were read from the DNA, whereas the V and J calls and clone size are those reported in that table. The sample has 180,000 or so clones, about 85% seen once. CDR3 length: 12 amino acids. Germline V lookup: CDR1 MDHEN, CDR2 SYDVKM. The V end was cut by 6 bases, the J end by 2 bases, with 7 bases between. The V and J genes are TRBV28 and TRBJ1-1; no firm D call. The TCR sequence derives from a woman in her sixties with acute or convalescent COVID-19. The material sequenced was peripheral blood. The CDR3 region is CASSTANTEAFF. The CDR3 coding sequence is TGTGCCAGCAGCACAGCTAACACTGAAGCTTTCTTT.